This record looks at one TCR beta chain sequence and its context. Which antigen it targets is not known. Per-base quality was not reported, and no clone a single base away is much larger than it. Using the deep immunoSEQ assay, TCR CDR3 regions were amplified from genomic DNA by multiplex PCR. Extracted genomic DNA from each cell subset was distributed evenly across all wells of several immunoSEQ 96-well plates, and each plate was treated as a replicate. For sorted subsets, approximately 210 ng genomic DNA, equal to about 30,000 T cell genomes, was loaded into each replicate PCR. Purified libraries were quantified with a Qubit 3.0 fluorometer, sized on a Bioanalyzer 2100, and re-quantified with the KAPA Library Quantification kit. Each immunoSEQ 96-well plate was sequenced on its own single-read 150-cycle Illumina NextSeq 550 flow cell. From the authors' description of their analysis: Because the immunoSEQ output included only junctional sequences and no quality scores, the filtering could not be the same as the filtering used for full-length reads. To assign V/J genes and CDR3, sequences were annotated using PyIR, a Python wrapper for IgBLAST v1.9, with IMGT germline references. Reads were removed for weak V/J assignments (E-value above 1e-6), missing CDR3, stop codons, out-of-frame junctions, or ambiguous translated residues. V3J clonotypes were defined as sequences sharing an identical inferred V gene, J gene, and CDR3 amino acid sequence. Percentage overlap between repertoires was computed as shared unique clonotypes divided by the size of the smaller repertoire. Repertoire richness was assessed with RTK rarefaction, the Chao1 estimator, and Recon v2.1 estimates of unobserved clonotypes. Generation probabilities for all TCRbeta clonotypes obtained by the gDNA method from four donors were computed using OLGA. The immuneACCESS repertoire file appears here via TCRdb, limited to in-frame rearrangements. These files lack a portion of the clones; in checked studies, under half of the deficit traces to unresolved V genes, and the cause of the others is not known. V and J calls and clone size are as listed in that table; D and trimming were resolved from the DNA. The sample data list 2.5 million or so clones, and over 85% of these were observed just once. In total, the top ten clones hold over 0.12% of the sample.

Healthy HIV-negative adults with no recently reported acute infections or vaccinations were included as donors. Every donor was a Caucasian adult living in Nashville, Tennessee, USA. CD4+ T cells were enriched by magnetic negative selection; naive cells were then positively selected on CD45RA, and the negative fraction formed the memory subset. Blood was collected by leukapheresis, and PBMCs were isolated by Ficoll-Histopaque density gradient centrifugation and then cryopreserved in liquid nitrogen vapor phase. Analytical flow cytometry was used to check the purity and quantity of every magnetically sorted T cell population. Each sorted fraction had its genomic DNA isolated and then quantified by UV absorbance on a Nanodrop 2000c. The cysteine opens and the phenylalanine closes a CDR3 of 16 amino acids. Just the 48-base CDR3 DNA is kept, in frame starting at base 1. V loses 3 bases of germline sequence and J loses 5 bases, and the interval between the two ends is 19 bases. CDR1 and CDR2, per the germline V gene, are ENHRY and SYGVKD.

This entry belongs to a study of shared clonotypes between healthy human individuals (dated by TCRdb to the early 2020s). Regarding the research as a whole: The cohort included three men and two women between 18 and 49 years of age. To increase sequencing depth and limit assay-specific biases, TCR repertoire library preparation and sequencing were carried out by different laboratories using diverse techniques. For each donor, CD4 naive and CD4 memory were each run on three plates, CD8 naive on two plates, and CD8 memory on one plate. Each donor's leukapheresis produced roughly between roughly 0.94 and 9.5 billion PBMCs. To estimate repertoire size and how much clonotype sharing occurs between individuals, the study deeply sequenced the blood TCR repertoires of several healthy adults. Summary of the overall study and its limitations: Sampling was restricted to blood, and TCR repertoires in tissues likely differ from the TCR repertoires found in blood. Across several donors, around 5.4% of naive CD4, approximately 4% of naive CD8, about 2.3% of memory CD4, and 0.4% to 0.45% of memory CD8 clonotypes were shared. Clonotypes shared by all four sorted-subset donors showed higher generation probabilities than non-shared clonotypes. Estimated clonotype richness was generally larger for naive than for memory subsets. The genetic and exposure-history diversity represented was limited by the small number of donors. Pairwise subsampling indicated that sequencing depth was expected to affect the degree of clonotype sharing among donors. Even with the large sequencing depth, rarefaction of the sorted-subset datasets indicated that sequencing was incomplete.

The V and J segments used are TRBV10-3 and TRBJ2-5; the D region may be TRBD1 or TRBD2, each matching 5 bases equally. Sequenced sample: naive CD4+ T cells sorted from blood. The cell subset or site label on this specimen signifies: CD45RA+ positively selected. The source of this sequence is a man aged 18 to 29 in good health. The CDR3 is CAISDTGTKGRETQYF. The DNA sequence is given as TGTGCCATCAGTGATACCGGGACCAAGGGCCGGGAGACCCAGTACTTC.